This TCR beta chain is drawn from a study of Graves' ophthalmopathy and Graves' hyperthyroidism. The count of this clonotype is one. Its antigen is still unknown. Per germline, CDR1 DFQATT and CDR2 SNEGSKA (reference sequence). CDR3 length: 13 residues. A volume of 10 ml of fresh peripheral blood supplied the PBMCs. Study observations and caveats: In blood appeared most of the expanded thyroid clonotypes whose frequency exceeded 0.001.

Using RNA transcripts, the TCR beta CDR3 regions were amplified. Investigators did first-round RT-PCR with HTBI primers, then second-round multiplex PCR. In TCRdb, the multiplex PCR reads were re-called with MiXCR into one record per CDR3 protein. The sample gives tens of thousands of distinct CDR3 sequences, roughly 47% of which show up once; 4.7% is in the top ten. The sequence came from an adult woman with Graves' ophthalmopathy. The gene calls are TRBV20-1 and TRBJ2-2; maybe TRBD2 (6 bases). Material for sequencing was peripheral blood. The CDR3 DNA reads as TGCAGCGCGCCGGGACTCCACACCGGGGAGCTGTTTTTT. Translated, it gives CSAPGLHTGELFF.